One and the same sample provided the 31 T cell receptor beta chains below, sequenced in a study of identical twins. TCRdb fed the 5' RACE reads into MiXCR, producing one record per CDR3 protein. The profile shows some 1,700,000 distinct CDR3 sequences, around 29% of them singletons. The material sequenced was cord blood. These receptors originate from a newborn girl in good health.

This clonotype was found a few times. This rearrangement joins TRBV4-2 to TRBJ2-3, with 8 positions matching TRBD2. The CDR3 totals 16 residues. The V and J ends lost 1 base and 4 bases, in that order; junction bases with no gene match: 7. CDR1 LGHNA and CDR2 YNFKEQ come from the germline V gene. This CDR3 reads CASSQAHSGGADTQYF. CDR3 bases: TGTGCCAGCAGCCAAGCCCACTCCGGGGGGGCAGATACGCAGTATTTT.

The table lists this clonotype with a few counts. The CDR3 DNA is TGTGCCAGCAGACCTACAGGGGAGGGGGGCTACACCTTC. This codes for CASRPTGEGGYTF. The V and J genes are TRBV11-2 and TRBJ1-2; TRBD1 matches 7 bases. Germline V gene lookup returns CDR1 SGHAT and CDR2 FQNNGV. This CDR3 has 13 residues. Trimming took 6 bases from V and 8 from J; bases not matched to a gene: 9.

The genes are TRBV3-1 and TRBJ1-1; D ambiguous. V lost 1 base, J lost 6 bases, and 9 bases lay in between. Per germline, CDR1 LGHDT and CDR2 YNNKEL (reference sequence). This CDR3 comprises 13 residues. The CDR3 nucleotides are TGTGCCAGCAGCCAAGGGATGTTCTCTGAAGCTTTCTTT. This codes for CASSQGMFSEAFF.

This clonotype was counted a few times. The gene calls are TRBV20-1 and TRBJ1-5; no firm D call. Trimming stripped 6 bases from V and 4 bases from J, with 10 bases between. The CDR3 covers 12 residues. Germline V gene data show CDR1 as DFQATT and CDR2 as SNEGSKA (reference sequence). The DNA for the CDR3 is TGCAGTGCGACCGGGCAAAATCAGCCCCAGCATTTT. This sequence encodes CSATGQNQPQHF.

Ten or more counts support this clonotype. The chain recombines TRBV5-1 with TRBJ2-7; a possible D gene is TRBD2 (5 bases). Germline V gene sequence: CDR1 SGHRS, CDR2 YFSETQ. V was cut by 7 bases and J by 3 bases, with 14 bases left in between. This CDR3 is built from 13 residues. The DNA of the CDR3 is TGCGCCAGCTCTGGACTCCCCTTCTACGAGCAGTACTTC. Protein: CASSGLPFYEQYF.

The chain carries TRBV20-1 and TRBJ2-3; D could derive from TRBD1 or TRBD2 (6 bases each). The germline V gene encodes CDR1 DFQATT and CDR2 SNEGSKA (reference sequence). The CDR3 length is 16 residues. Trimming left V 0 bases short and J 4 bases short, with 17 bases between. The CDR3 spells CSARDLRGAGADTQYF. The CDR3 DNA sequence: TGCAGTGCTAGAGATCTGAGGGGGGCCGGAGCAGATACGCAGTATTTT.

This clonotype was recorded a few times. V gene TRBV6-5 combines with J gene TRBJ2-1; D is possibly TRBD1 (6 bases). Germline lookup yields CDR1 MNHEY and CDR2 SVGAGI. The CDR3 has 14 residues. With 4 bases removed from V and 11 bases from J, the gap between germline ends came to 18 bases. The CDR3 nucleotides are TGTGCCAGCAGTTCCACCTTTGGGGGCCAAAAGCAGTTCTTC. Translation gives CASSSTFGGQKQFF.

This clonotype was counted between two and nine times. This CDR3 reads CASRQTGGDYGYTF. The CDR3 DNA sequence: TGTGCCAGCAGGCAAACAGGGGGGGACTATGGCTACACCTTC. The chain couples TRBV6-6 to TRBJ1-2, with TRBD1 matching over 8 bases. Germline V gene sequence: CDR1 MNHNY, CDR2 SVGAGI (reference sequence). The CDR3 spans 14 residues. V lost 6 bases to trimming and J lost 3 bases; unmatched junction nucleotides: 6.

This clonotype was counted only a few times. The rearrangement joins TRBV6-6 to TRBJ2-3, with D unclear. In germline, CDR1 is MNHNY, CDR2 SVGAGI (reference sequence). This CDR3 is built from 15 residues. Trimming left V 7 bases short and J 6 bases short, with 20 bases between. The CDR3 sequence: CASTSPTAPGDTQYF. In DNA form, the CDR3 reads TGTGCCAGCACCAGTCCCACAGCCCCGGGCGATACGCAGTATTTT.

A note on this clonotype: A read error may account for a junction end that differs from germline. The CDR3 loop is CASSLAGRASSDEQYF. CDR3 nucleotides: TGCGCCAGCAGCTTAGCCGGGAGAGCTTCCTCCGACGAGCAGTACTTC. The chain carries TRBV5-1 and TRBJ2-7, with D possibly matching TRBD2 (6 bases). The CDR3 has 16 amino acids. Germline lookup yields CDR1 SGHRS and CDR2 YFSETQ.

With respect to this clonotype: This may arise from a read error, as a much more abundant clone is one base away. The chain carries TRBV4-2 and TRBJ2-1; D gene uncertain. The V gene's germline CDR1 is LGHNA and CDR2 YNFKEQ. The CDR3 has 17 residues. Trimming shortened V by 0 bases and J by 10 bases, and 22 bases separated the two germline ends. DNA for the CDR3: TGTGCCAGCAGCCAAGATGCGGATAGGCTCTCCTCCTACGAGCAGTTCTTC. Protein: CASSQDADRLSSYEQFF.

CDR3 bases: TGCAGTGCTAGACTAGCGGGGAACTACTACGAGCAGTACTTC. Protein sequence: CSARLAGNYYEQYF. The rearrangement joins TRBV20-1 to TRBJ2-7; 9 bases line up with TRBD2. Germline-derived CDR1 and CDR2 are DFQATT and SNEGSKA (reference sequence). The CDR3 contains 14 residues. The ends lost 2 bases at V and 3 bases at J; junction bases unmatched: 5.

This clonotype was observed at least ten times. The chain is built from TRBV7-2 and TRBJ1-3; D is possibly TRBD1 (6 bases). Germline CDR1 and CDR2: SGHTA and FQGNSA. The CDR3 is 13 residues long. Trimming removed 6 bases from V and 3 bases from J, with 9 bases in between. CDR3 coding DNA: TGTGCCAGCAGTTTACAGGGTGGAAACACCATATATTTT. The encoded protein is CASSLQGGNTIYF.

This sequence joins TRBV4-3 and TRBJ2-7, with a tentative D call TRBD1 (6 bases). V shed 4 bases and J shed 4 bases, with 11 bases lying between them. Germline values: CDR1 LGHNA, CDR2 YSLEER. The CDR3 totals 13 residues. The CDR3 sequence: CASSRIQGYEQYF. CDR3 coding DNA: TGCGCCAGCAGCCGAATACAGGGTTACGAGCAGTACTTC.

This clonotype was counted only a few times. The J gene is TRBJ2-7, the V gene TRBV11-2; D is unclear. Trimming cost V 1 base and J 7 bases, with 11 bases left between them. Germline V gene data show CDR1 as SGHAT and CDR2 as FQNNGV. This CDR3 spans 13 amino acids. The CDR3 DNA is TGTGCCAGCAGCTTAGTACCCGGCCGTGAGCAGTACTTC. It codes for CASSLVPGREQYF.

V gene TRBV7-2 combines with J gene TRBJ2-7; 13 positions match TRBD2. Germline lookup yields CDR1 SGHTA and CDR2 FQGNSA. This CDR3 region has 14 residues. Germline trimming cut 5 bases from V and 6 bases from J; bases unmatched to any gene: 4. The DNA of the CDR3 is TGTGCCAGCAGCGTGGGACTAGCGGGGCGCGAGCAGTACTTC. Protein: CASSVGLAGREQYF.

This clonotype has just a few counts. The V and J genes are TRBV7-2 and TRBJ1-5; D call uncertain. Germline V gene sequence: CDR1 SGHTA, CDR2 FQGNSA. The germline V and J ends were trimmed by 3 bases and 0 bases, with 21 bases remaining between them. The CDR3 loop spans 19 amino acids. This CDR3 is CASSLGDWAYTYSNQPQHF. CDR3 sequence (DNA): TGTGCCAGCAGCTTGGGAGACTGGGCCTATACCTATAGCAATCAGCCCCAGCATTTT.

The V call is TRBV20-1, the J call TRBJ1-1; 10 bases line up with TRBD1. The CDR3 spans 18 residues. Unmatched junction bases numbered 18, after V lost 2 bases and J lost 6 bases. Per the germline V gene, CDR1 is DFQATT and CDR2 is SNEGSKA (reference sequence). The CDR3 spells CSARRGRSGQGRGAEAFF. Written as DNA, the CDR3 is TGCAGTGCTAGACGTGGTCGATCGGGACAGGGGAGAGGCGCTGAAGCTTTCTTT.

The V gene is TRBV7-8, the J gene TRBJ1-4, with TRBD1 as a possible D gene (6 bases). V was pared by 3 bases and J by 7 bases, with 15 bases between. Germline CDR1 SGHVS, CDR2 FQNEAQ. The CDR3 is made up of 15 amino acids. The CDR3 is CASSFLTTGPEKLFF. CDR3 DNA sequence: TGTGCCAGCAGCTTTCTAACGACAGGACCTGAAAAACTGTTTTTT.

The V call is TRBV11-2, the J call TRBJ2-3; D is undetermined. V was shortened by 1 base and J by 0 bases, with 8 bases between the two germline ends. Germline V gene sequence: CDR1 SGHAT, CDR2 FQNNGV. The CDR3 is made up of 15 amino acids. The CDR3 sequence is CASSLVDLSTDTQYF. The CDR3 DNA reads as TGTGCCAGCAGCTTAGTTGACTTAAGCACAGATACGCAGTATTTT. Complete variable domain (other parts from reference TRBV11-2 and TRBJ2-3): EAGVAQSPRYKIIEKRQSVAFWCNPISGHATLYWYQQILGQGPKLLIQFQNNGVVDDSQLPKDRFSAERLKGVDSTLKIQPAKLEDSAVYLCASSLVDLSTDTQYFGPGTRLTVL.

The chain has TRBV5-1 and TRBJ1-2, with no clear D. CDR3 length: 14 amino acids. Germline values: CDR1 SGHRS, CDR2 YFSETQ. Trimming took off 1 base at V and 6 bases at J, with 13 bases between the two ends. CDR3 bases: TGCGCCAGCAGCTTGCGTGGAATCACGGATGGCTACACCTTC. Amino acid sequence: CASSLRGITDGYTF.

This clonotype came up a few times. The V gene is TRBV20-1, the J gene TRBJ1-6; TRBD1 matches 7 bases. The CDR3 consists of 15 residues. J gave up 6 bases and V 2 bases, and 7 bases lay outside the gene matches. The germline V gene has CDR1 DFQATT and CDR2 SNEGSKA (reference sequence). The CDR3 loop is CSARLQGQFNSPLHF. The CDR3 DNA reads as TGCAGTGCTAGATTACAGGGACAGTTTAATTCACCCCTCCACTTT.

The rearrangement joins TRBV6-5 to TRBJ2-2; 9 nucleotides align to TRBD2. The trim removed 7 bases at V and 5 bases at J, leaving 5 bases unmatched. The CDR3 loop spans 14 amino acids. Germline lookup yields CDR1 MNHEY and CDR2 SVGAGI. CDR3 nucleotides: TGTGCCAGCAATAGCGGGAGATTAACCGGGGAGCTGTTTTTT. It is translated as CASNSGRLTGELFF.

The rearrangement uses TRBV20-1 and TRBJ2-5; the match to TRBD2 covers 13 bases. J was trimmed by 0 bases and V by 0 bases; bases with no gene match: 7. CDR3 length: 18 amino acids. CDR1 is DFQATT and CDR2 is SNEGSKA in the germline V gene (reference sequence). Here the CDR3 reads CSAREYWTSGGHQETQYF. The CDR3 nucleotides are TGCAGTGCTAGAGAATATTGGACTAGCGGGGGACACCAAGAGACCCAGTACTTC.

This sequence joins TRBV3-1 and TRBJ1-5; TRBD1 is a possible D gene (6 bases). Germline V gene data show CDR1 as LGHDT and CDR2 as YNNKEL (reference sequence). The CDR3 length is 15 residues. V lost 4 bases to trimming and J lost 1 base, with 11 bases between them. CDR3 DNA: TGTGCCAGCAGCCTGTCCGGACAGAGCAATCAGCCCCAGCATTTT. Amino acids: CASSLSGQSNQPQHF.

The genes are TRBV18 and TRBJ2-3; 8 bases match TRBD1. Germline trimming cut 4 bases from V and 0 bases from J; bases unmatched to any gene: 6. This CDR3 has 16 amino acids. Per the germline V gene, CDR1 is KGHSH and CDR2 is LQKENI. CDR3 bases: TGTGCCAGCTCACGCCGGACAGGGCTGAGCACAGATACGCAGTATTTT. Its protein is CASSRRTGLSTDTQYF.

The rearrangement links TRBV25-1 to TRBJ1-2, with 8 bases fitting TRBD1. This CDR3 comprises 17 residues. CDR1 MGHDK and CDR2 SYGVNS come from the germline V gene. The junction had 14 bases not matched to a gene; V was cut back by 4 bases and J by 4 bases. The CDR3 DNA sequence: TGTGCCAGCAGTGCTCCCCAGATGACAGGGGAGGGCTATGGCTACACCTTC. It specifies CASSAPQMTGEGYGYTF.

This clonotype was observed a few times. The V gene is TRBV20-1, the J gene TRBJ1-2; D call uncertain. Trimming stripped 3 bases from V and 8 bases from J, with 16 bases between. There are 13 residues in the CDR3. Germline lookup yields CDR1 DFQATT and CDR2 SNEGSKA (reference sequence). The CDR3 loop is CSASPGRVMGYTF. CDR3 in DNA: TGCAGTGCTAGTCCCGGACGGGTTATGGGCTACACCTTC.

The CDR3: CASSLKGLSKGLLYEQYF. The CDR3 nucleotides read TGTGCCAGCAGCCTAAAGGGTCTCTCCAAGGGGTTGTTGTACGAGCAGTACTTC. This sequence joins TRBV28 and TRBJ2-7; maybe TRBD1 (5 bases). The CDR3 is made up of 18 amino acids. Per germline, CDR1 MDHEN and CDR2 SYDVKM. V lost 6 bases and J 4 bases, leaving 28 bases between the germline ends.

Only a few counts were recorded for this clonotype. The chain combines TRBV2 with TRBJ2-1; D possibly corresponds to TRBD2 (6 bases). The closer fit of TRBJ2-7 to the DNA end suggests the J call may be wrong. The germline V gene has CDR1 SNHLY and CDR2 FYNNEI. The CDR3 spans 14 residues. CDR3 loop: CASSDGSSYNEQYF. The CDR3 bases are TGTGCCAGCAGTGACGGGAGCTCCTACAATGAGCAGTACTTC.

This chain connects TRBV7-9 to TRBJ2-2; 11 bases agree with TRBD2. With 3 bases clipped from V and 0 bases from J, the junction kept 3 bases outside the gene matches. This CDR3 region has 17 residues. Germline CDR1 is SEHNR and CDR2 is FQNEAQ (reference sequence). CDR3 loop: CASSFLAGGTNTGELFF. In DNA, the CDR3 is TGTGCCAGCAGCTTCCTAGCGGGGGGTACGAACACCGGGGAGCTGTTTTTT. Filled out from reference TRBV7-9 and TRBJ2-2, the complete variable domain reads DTGVSQNPRHKITKRGQNVTFRCDPISEHNRLYWYRQTLGQGPEFLTYFQNEAQLEKSRLLSDRFSAERPKGSFSTLEIQRTEQGDSAMYLCASSFLAGGTNTGELFFGEGSRLTVL.